Included here is one TCR beta chain sequence, with context. Its antigen is undetermined. The germline V and J ends were trimmed by 0 bases and 7 bases, with 11 bases remaining between them. This CDR3 region has 15 residues. CDR1 is KGHDR and CDR2 is SFDVKD in the germline V gene. This record comes from a study of T cell responses to AZD1222 COVID-19 vaccine. Profiled with immunoSEQ multiplex PCR; TCRdb holds only in-frame clones, not every one. In the table there are fewer than 150,000 clones, approximately 88% of which are singletons. Study results and caveats: Mostly white British, mostly female donors; authors suggested clonal diversity may be underestimated. Regions left unmutated in variants are reportedly the target of nearly half of spike-specific TCRs.

The input for sequencing was peripheral blood, taken on day 0 of AZD1222 vaccination. The chain couples TRBV24-1 to TRBJ2-2; unclear D gene. The clonotype comes from an adult in good health. The CDR3 sequence: CATSDLSASGGELFF. The CDR3 DNA follows: TGTGCCACCAGTGATTTGTCAGCCTCGGGCGGGGAGCTGTTTTTT.